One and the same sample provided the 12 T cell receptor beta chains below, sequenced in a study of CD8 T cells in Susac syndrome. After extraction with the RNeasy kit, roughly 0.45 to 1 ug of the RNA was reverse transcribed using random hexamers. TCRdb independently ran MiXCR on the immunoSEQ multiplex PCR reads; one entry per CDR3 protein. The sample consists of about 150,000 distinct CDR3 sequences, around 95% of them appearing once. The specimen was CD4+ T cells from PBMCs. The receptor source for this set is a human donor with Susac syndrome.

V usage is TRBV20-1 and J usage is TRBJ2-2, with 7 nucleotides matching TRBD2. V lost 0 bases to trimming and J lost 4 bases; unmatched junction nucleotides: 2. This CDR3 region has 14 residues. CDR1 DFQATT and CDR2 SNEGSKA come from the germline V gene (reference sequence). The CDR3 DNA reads TGCAGTGCTAGAGAGGGGGGGAGCACCGGGGAGCTGTTTTTT. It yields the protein CSAREGGSTGELFF.

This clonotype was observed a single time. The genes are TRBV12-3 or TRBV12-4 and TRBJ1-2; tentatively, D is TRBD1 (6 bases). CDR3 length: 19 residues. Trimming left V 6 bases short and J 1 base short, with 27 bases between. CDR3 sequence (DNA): TGTGCCAGCAGCCGAAGGAAGGGGGGTCCCTTCGGAAGTAACTATGGCTACACCTTC. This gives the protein CASSRRKGGPFGSNYGYTF.

For the CDR3, the DNA is TGTGCCAGCTCACCCGGACAGCTCCAAGAGACCCAGTACTTC. The encoded protein is CASSPGQLQETQYF. J is TRBJ2-5 and V is TRBV18, with D possibly matching TRBD1 (6 bases). The germline V gene has CDR1 KGHSH and CDR2 LQKENI. V gave up 3 bases and J gave up 1 base, with 9 bases separating them. The CDR3 has 14 residues.

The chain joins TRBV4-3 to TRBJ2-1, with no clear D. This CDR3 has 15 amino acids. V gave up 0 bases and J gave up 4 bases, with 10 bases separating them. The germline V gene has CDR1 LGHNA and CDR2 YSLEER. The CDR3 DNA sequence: TGCGCCAGCAGCCAAGAAGCGCAGGTTTACAATGAGCAGTTCTTC. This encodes CASSQEAQVYNEQFF.

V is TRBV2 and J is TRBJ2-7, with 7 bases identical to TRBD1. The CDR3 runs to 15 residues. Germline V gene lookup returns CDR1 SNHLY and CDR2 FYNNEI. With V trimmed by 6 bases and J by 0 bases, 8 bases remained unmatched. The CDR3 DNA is TGTGCCAGCAGCGGATGGACAGGAGTCTCCTACGAGCAGTACTTC. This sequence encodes CASSGWTGVSYEQYF.

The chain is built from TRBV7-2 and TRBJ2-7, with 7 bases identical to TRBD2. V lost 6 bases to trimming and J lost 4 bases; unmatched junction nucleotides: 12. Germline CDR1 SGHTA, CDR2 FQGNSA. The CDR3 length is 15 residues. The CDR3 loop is CASSYLDGGGYEQYF. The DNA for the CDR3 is TGTGCCAGCAGTTACCTTGATGGGGGGGGTTACGAGCAGTACTTC.

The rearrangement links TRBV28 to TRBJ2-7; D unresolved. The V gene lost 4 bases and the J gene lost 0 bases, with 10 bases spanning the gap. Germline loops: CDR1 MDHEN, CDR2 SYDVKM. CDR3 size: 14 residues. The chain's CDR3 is CASSSRGSSYEQYF. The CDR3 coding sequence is TGTGCCAGCAGTTCGCGCGGCAGCTCCTACGAGCAGTACTTC.

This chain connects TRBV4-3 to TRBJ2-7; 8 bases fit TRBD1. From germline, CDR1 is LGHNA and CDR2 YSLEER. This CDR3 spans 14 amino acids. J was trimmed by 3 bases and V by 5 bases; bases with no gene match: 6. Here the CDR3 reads CASSTRQGLYEQYF. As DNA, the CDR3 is TGCGCCAGCAGCACCCGACAGGGGCTCTACGAGCAGTACTTC.

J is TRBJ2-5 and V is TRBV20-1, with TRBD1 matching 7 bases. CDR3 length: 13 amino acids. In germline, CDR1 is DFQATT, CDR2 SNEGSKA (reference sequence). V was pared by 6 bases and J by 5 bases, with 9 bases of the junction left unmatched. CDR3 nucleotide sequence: TGCAGTGCCATCAACAGGGGCCGGGAGACCCAGTACTTC. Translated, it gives CSAINRGRETQYF.

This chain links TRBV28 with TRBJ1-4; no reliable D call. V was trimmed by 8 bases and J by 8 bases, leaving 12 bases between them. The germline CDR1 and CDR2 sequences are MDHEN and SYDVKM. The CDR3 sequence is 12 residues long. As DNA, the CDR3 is TGTGCCAGCTCCGCGGGGAACGAAAAACTGTTTTTT. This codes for CASSAGNEKLFF.

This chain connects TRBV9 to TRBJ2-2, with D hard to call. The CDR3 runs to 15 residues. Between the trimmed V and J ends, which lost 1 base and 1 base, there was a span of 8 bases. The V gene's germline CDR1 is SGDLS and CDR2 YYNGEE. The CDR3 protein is CASSVKSGNTGELFF. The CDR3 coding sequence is TGTGCCAGCAGCGTAAAATCAGGGAACACCGGGGAGCTGTTTTTT.

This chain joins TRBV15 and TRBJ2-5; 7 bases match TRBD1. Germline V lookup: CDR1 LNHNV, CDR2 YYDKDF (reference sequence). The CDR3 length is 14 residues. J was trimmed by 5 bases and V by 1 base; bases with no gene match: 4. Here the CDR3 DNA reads TGTGCCACCAGCAGAGGGGGGACAGAGGAGACCCAGTACTTC. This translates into CATSRGGTEETQYF. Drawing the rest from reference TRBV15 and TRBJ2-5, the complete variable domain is DAMVIQNPRYQVTQFGKPVTLSCSQTLNHNVMYWYQQKSSQAPKLLFHYYDKDFNNEADTPDNFQSRRPNTSFCFLDIRSPGLGDTAMYLCATSRGGTEETQYFGPGTRLLVL.